This TCR beta chain came from a study of blood T cell repertoires in COVID-19. V trimming: 6 bases; J trimming: 1 base; junction bases outside the gene matches: 5. Germline CDR1 is MDHEN and CDR2 is SYDVKM. CDR3 length equals 15 residues. Authors' methods: Amplification with reference gene primers provided the estimates of nucleated cell counts. Data came from immunoSEQ multiplex PCR; TCRdb stores just in-frame clones and leaves some out. V and J calls and clone size come straight from that table; D and trimming were deduced from the DNA. Of more than 250,000 clones listed, 80% to 90% are singletons. V usage is TRBV28 and J usage is TRBJ1-5; 8 bases are shared with TRBD1. This sequence was found in a man aged 50 to 60 with active or convalescent COVID-19. The sequenced material came from peripheral blood. CDR3 protein: CASRSGQESNQPQHF. CDR3 sequence (DNA): TGTGCCAGCAGGTCGGGACAGGAGAGCAATCAGCCCCAGCATTTT.